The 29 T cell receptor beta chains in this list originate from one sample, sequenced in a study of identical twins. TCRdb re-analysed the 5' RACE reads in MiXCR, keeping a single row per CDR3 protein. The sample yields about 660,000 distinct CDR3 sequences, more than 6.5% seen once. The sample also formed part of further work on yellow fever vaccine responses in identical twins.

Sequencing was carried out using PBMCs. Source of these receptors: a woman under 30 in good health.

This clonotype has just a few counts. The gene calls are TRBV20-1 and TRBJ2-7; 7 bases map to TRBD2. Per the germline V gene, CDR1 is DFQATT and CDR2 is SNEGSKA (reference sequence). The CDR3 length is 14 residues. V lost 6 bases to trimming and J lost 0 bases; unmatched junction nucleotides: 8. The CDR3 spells CSAQLARSSYEQYF. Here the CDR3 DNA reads TGCAGTGCCCAACTAGCGCGAAGCTCCTACGAGCAGTACTTC.

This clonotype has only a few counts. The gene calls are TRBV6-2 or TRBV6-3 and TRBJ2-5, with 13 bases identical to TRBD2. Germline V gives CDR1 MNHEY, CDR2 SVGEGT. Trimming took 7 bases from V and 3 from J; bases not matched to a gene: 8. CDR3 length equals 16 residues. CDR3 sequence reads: CASNRTSGGVKETQYF. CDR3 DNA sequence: TGTGCCAGCAACCGGACTAGCGGGGGTGTTAAAGAGACCCAGTACTTC.

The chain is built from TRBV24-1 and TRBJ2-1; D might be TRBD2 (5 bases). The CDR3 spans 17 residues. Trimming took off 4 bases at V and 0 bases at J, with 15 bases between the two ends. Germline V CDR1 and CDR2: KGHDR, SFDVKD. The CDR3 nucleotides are TGTGCCACCAGTGACCACGGAGGTAAAATCTCCTACAATGAGCAGTTCTTC. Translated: CATSDHGGKISYNEQFF.

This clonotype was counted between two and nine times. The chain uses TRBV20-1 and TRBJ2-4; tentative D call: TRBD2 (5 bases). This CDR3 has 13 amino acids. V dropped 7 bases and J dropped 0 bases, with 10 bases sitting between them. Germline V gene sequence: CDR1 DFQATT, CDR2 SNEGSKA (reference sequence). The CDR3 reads CSVGDLAKNIQYF. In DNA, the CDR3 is TGCAGTGTCGGGGATCTAGCCAAAAACATTCAGTACTTC.

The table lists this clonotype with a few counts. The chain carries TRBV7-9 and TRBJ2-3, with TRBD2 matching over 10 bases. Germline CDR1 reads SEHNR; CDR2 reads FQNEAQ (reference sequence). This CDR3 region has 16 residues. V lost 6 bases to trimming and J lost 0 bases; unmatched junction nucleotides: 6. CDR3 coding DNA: TGTGCCAGCAGTCCCAGCGGGAGGGAGAGCACAGATACGCAGTATTTT. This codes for CASSPSGRESTDTQYF.

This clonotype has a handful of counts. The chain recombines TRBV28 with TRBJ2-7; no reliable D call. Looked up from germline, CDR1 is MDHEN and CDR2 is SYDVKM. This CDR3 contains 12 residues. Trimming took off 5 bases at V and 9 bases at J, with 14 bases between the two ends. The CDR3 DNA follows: TGTGCCAGCAGTGTTTCACCGCTAGGGCAGTACTTC. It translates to CASSVSPLGQYF.

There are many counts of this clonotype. CDR3 sequence: CSVEEMGREGLGEQFF. In DNA form, the CDR3 reads TGCAGCGTTGAAGAAATGGGGCGGGAGGGCCTTGGTGAGCAGTTCTTC. This chain connects TRBV29-1 to TRBJ2-1; 9 bases agree with TRBD2. Germline assignment: CDR1 SQVTM and CDR2 ANQGSEA. J was trimmed by 9 bases and V by 0 bases; bases with no gene match: 12. The CDR3 extends over 16 amino acids.

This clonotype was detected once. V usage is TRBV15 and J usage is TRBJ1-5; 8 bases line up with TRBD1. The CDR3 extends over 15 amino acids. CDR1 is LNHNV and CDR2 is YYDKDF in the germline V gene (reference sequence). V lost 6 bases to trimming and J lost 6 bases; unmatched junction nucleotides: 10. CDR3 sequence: CATRATGALGQPQHF. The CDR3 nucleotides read TGTGCCACCAGGGCGACAGGGGCGCTGGGTCAGCCCCAGCATTTT. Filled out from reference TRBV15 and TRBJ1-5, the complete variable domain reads DAMVIQNPRYQVTQFGKPVTLSCSQTLNHNVMYWYQQKSSQAPKLLFHYYDKDFNNEADTPDNFQSRRPNTSFCFLDIRSPGLGDTAMYLCATRATGALGQPQHFGDGTRLSIL.

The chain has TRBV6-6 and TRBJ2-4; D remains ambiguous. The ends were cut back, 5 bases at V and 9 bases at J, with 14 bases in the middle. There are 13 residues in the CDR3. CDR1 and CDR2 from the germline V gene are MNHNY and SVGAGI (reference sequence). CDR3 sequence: CASSPGPPSIQYF. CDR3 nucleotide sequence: TGTGCCAGCAGTCCCGGACCTCCATCCATTCAGTACTTC.

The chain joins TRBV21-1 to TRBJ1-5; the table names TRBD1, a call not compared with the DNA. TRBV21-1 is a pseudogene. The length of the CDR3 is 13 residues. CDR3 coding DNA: TGTGCCGCGGAGGACAGCCGCAATCAGCCCCAGCATTTT. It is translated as CAAEDSRNQPQHF.

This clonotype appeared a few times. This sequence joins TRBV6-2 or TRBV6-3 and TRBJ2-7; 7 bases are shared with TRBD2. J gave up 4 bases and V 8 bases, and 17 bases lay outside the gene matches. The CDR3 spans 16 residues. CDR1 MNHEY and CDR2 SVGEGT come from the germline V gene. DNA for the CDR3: TGTGCCAGCGGAGGGGCTAGCGGAGTCTTGATATACGAGCAGTACTTC. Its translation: CASGGASGVLIYEQYF.

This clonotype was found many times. The CDR3 DNA reads as TGTGCCACCAGTGATTTGGGGCTAGCGGCCACAGATACGCAGTATTTT. It yields the protein CATSDLGLAATDTQYF. This chain uses TRBV24-1 with TRBJ2-3; TRBD2 aligns across 7 bases. CDR1 and CDR2 from the germline V gene are KGHDR and SFDVKD. The CDR3 is made up of 16 amino acids. Trimming removed 0 bases from V and 2 bases from J; junction bases left unmatched: 4.

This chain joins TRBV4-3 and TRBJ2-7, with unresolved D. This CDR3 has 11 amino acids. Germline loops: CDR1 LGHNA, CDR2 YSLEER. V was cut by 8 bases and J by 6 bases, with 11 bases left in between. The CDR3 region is CASGPTLEQYF. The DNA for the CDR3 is TGCGCCAGCGGACCAACCCTCGAGCAGTACTTC.

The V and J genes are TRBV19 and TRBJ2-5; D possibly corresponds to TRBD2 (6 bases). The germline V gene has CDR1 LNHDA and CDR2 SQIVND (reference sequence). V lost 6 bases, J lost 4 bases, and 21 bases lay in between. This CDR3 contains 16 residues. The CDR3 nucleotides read TGTGCCAGTAGCACCGGCACGGGACTCCATGGAGAGACCCAGTACTTC. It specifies CASSTGTGLHGETQYF.

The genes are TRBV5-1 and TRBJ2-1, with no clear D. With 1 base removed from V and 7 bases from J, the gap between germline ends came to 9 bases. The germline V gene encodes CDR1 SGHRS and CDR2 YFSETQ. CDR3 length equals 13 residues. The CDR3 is CASSLPHRNEQFF. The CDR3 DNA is TGCGCCAGCAGCTTGCCCCATAGGAATGAGCAGTTCTTC.

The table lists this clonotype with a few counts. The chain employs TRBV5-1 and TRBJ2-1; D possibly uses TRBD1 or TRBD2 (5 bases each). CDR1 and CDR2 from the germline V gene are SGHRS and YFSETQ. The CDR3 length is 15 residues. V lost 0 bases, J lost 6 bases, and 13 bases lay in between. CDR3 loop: CASSLAVGEINEQFF. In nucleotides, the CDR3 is TGCGCCAGCAGCTTGGCGGTGGGGGAGATCAATGAGCAGTTCTTC.

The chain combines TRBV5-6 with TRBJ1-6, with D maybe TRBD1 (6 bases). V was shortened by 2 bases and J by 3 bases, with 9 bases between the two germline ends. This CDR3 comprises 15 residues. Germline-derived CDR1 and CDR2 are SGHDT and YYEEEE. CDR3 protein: CASSLRGGYNSPLHF. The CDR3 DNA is TGTGCCAGCAGCTTACGAGGGGGCTATAATTCACCCCTCCACTTT.

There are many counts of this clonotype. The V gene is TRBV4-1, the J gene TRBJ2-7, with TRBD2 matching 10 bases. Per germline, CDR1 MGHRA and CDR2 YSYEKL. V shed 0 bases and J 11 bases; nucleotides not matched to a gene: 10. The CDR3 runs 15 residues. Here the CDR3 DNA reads TGCGCCAGCAGCCAAGAAGAACTAGCGGGACCAAGGAAGTACTTC. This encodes CASSQEELAGPRKYF.

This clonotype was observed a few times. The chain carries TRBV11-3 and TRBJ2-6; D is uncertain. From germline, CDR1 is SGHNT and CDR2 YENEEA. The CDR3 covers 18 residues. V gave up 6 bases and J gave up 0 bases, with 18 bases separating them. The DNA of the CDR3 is TGTGCCAGCAGTTCCAAGGCCCCAAGGGTCTCTGGGGCCAACGTCCTGACTTTC. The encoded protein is CASSSKAPRVSGANVLTF.

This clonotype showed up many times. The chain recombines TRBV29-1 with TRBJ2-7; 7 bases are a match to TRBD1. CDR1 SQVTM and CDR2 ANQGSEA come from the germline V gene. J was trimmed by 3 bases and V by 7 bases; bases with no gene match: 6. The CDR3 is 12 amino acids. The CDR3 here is CSARDRLYEQYF. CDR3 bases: TGCAGCGCCCGGGACAGACTCTACGAGCAGTACTTC.

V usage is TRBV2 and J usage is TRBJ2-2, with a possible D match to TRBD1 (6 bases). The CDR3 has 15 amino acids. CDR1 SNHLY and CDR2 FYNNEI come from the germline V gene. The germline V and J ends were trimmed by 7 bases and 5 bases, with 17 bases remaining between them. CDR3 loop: CASTLRQEVTGELFF. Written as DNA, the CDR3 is TGTGCCAGCACCTTACGACAGGAGGTAACCGGGGAGCTGTTTTTT.

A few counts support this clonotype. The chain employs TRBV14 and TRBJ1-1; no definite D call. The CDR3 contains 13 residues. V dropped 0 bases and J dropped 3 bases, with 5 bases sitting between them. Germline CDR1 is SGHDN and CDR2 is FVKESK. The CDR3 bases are TGTGCCAGCAGCCAAGATTCGTACACTGAAGCTTTCTTT. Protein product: CASSQDSYTEAFF.

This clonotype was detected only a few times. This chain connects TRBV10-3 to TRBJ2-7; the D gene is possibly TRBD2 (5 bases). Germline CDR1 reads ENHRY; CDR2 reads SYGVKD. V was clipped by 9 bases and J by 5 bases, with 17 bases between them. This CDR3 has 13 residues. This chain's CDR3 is CAIGWAAGDEQYF. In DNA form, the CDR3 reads TGTGCCATTGGATGGGCGGCGGGCGACGAGCAGTACTTC.

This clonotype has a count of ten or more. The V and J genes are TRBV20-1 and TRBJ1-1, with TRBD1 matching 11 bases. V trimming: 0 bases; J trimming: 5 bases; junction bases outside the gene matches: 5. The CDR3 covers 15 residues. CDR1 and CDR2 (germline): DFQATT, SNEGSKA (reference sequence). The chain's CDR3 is CSARDRDRGETEAFF. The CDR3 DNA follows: TGCAGTGCTAGAGACCGGGACAGGGGGGAAACTGAAGCTTTCTTT.

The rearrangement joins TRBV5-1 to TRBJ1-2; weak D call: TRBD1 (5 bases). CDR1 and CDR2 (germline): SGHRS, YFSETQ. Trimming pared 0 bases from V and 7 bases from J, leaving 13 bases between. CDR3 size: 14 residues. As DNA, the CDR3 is TGCGCCAGCAGCTTGGGCAGGGAGAGCCGTGGCTACACCTTC. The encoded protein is CASSLGRESRGYTF.

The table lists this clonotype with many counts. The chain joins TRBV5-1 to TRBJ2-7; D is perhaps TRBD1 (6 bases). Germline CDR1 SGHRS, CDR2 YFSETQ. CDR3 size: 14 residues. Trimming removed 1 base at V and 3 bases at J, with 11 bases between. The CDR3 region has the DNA TGCGCCAGCAGCTTGAAAGGACAGAACTACGAGCAGTACTTC. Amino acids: CASSLKGQNYEQYF.

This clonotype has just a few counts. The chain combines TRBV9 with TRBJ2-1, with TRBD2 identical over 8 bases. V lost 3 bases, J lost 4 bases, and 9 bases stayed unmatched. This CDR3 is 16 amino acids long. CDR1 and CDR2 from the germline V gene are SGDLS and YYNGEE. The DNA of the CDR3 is TGTGCCAGCAGCGCCCATAGCGGGGTGGGATACAATGAGCAGTTCTTC. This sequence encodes CASSAHSGVGYNEQFF.

CDR3 coding DNA: TGTGCCAGCAGCCAGGCTCCCTCCCGGGGCAACACCGGGGAGCTGTTTTTT. This sequence encodes CASSQAPSRGNTGELFF. The V gene is TRBV14, the J gene TRBJ2-2; D may match TRBD1 or TRBD2 (5 bases each). Deletions cut 3 bases from V and 2 bases from J, with 16 bases between. Looked up from germline, CDR1 is SGHDN and CDR2 is FVKESK. The CDR3 loop spans 17 amino acids.

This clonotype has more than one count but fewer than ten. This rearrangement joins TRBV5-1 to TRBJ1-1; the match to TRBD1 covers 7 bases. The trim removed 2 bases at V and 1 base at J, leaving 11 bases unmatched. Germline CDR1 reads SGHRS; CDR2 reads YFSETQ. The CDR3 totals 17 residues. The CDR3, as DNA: TGCGCCAGCAGCTTTCCTCCGACAGGGACTGAGAACACTGAAGCTTTCTTT. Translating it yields CASSFPPTGTENTEAFF.